This T cell receptor beta chain comes out of a study of blood T cell repertoires in COVID-19. V lost 0 bases and J lost 2, with 8 bases in between. Germline CDR1 reads SGHDT; CDR2 reads YYEEEE. This CDR3 region has 15 residues. Data came from immunoSEQ multiplex PCR; TCRdb stores just in-frame clones and leaves some out. Counted here are 300,000 to 350,000 clones, approximately 88% occurring once; the ten biggest clones make up less than 5.5%. The sample taken for sequencing was PBMCs or T cells enriched from blood (not recorded which). V and J are TRBV5-6 and TRBJ1-4; the D is unclear. The clonotype comes from a man aged 25-45 years who had recovered from COVID-19. The chain's CDR3 is CASSLEGDTNEKLFF. DNA for the CDR3: TGTGCCAGCAGCTTGGAGGGAGATACTAATGAAAAACTGTTTTTT.